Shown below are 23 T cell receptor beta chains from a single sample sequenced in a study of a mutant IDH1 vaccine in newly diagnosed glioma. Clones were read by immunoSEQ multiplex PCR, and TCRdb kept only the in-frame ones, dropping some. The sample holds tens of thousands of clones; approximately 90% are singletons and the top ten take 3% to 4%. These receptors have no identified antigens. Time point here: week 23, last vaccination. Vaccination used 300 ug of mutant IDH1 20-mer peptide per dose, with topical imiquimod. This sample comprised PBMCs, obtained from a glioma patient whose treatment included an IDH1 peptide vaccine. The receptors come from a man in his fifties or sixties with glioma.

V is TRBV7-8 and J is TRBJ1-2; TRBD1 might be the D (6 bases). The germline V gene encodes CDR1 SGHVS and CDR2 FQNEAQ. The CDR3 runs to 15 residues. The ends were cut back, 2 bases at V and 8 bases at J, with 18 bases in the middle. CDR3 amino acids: CASSLLQGRGWGYTF. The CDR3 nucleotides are TGTGCCAGCAGCTTATTACAGGGCCGAGGTTGGGGCTACACCTTC. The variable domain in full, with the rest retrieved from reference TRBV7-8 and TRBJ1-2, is GAGVSQSPRYKVAKRGQDVALRCDPISGHVSLFWYQQALGQGPEFLTYFQNEAQLDKSGLPSDRFFAERPEGSVSTLKIQRTQQEDSAVYLCASSLLQGRGWGYTFGSGTRLTVV.

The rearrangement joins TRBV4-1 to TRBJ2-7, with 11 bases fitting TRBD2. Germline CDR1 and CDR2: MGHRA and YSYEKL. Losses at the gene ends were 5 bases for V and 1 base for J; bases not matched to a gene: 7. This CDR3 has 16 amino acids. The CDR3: CASSYIAGGPSYEQYF. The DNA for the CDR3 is TGCGCCAGCAGCTACATAGCGGGAGGGCCATCCTACGAGCAGTACTTC.

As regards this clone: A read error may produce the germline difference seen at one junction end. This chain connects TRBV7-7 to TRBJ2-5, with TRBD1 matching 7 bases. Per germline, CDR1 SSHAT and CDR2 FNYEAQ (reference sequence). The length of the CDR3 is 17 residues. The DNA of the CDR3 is TGTGCTAGCAGCAACGACGACAAGACAGGGTTGGGGGAGACCCAGTACTTC. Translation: CASSNDDKTGLGETQYF. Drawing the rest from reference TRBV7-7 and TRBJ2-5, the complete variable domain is GAGVSQSPRYKVTKRGQDVTLRCDPISSHATLYWYQQALGQGPEFLTYFNYEAQPDKSGLPSDRFSAERPEGSISTLTIQRTEQRDSAMYRCASSNDDKTGLGETQYFGPGTRLLVL.

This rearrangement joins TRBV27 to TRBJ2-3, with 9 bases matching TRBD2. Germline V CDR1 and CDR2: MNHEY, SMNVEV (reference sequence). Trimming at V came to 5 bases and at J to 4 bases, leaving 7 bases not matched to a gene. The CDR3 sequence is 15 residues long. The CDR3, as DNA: TGTGCCAGCAGTCCCCGGCGGGGGGGGGCAGATACGCAGTATTTT. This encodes CASSPRRGGADTQYF.

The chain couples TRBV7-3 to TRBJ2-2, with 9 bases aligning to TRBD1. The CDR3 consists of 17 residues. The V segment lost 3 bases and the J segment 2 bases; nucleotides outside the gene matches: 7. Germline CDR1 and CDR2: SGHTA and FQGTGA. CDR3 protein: CASSFPRTGENTGELFF. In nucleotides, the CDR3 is TGTGCCAGCAGCTTCCCACGGACAGGGGAAAACACCGGGGAGCTGTTTTTT.

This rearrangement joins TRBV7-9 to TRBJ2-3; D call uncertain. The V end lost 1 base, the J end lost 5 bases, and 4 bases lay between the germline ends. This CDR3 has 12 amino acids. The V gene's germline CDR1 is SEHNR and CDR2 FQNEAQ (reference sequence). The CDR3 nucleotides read TGTGCCAGCAGCTTAGTCGGAGATACGCAGTATTTT. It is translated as CASSLVGDTQYF.

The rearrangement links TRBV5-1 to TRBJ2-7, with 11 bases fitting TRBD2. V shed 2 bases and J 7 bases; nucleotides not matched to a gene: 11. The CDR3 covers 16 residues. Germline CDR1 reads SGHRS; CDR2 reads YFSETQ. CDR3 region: CASSFTGTSGGGEQYF. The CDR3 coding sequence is TGCGCCAGCAGCTTTACCGGGACTAGCGGCGGAGGGGAGCAGTACTTC.

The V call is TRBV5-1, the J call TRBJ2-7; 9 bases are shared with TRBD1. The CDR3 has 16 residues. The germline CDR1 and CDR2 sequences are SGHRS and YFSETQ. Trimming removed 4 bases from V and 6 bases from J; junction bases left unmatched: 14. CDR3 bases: TGCGCCAGCAGCGTAGGGACAGGGACAATATTGGGCGAGCAGTACTTC. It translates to CASSVGTGTILGEQYF.

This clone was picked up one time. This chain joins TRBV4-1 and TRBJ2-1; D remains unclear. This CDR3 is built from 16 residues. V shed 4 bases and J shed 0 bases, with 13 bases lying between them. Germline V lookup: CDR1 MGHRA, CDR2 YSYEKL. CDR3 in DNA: TGCGCCAGCAGCCCATTCCAGGAACACTCCTACAATGAGCAGTTCTTC. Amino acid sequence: CASSPFQEHSYNEQFF.

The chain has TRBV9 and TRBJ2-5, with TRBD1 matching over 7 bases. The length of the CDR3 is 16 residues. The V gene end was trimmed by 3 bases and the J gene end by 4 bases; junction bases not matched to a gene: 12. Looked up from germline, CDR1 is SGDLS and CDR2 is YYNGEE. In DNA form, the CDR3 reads TGTGCCAGCAGCGAGACCTCCGAGACAGGGATAGAGACCCAGTACTTC. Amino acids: CASSETSETGIETQYF.

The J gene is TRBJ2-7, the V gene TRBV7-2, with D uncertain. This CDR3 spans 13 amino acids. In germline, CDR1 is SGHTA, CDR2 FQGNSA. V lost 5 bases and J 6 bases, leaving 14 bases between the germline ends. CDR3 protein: CASSAHRKGEQYF. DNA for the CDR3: TGTGCCAGCAGCGCTCACAGAAAGGGCGAGCAGTACTTC.

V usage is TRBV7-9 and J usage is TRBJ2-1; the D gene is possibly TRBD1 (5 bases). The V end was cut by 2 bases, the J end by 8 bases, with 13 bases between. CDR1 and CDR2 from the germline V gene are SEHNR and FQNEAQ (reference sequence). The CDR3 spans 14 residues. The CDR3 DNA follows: TGTGCCAGCAGCTTAAGATCGACAGAGGATGAGCAGTTCTTC. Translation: CASSLRSTEDEQFF. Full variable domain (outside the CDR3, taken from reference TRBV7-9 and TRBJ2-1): DTGVSQNPRHKITKRGQNVTFRCDPISEHNRLYWYRQTLGQGPEFLTYFQNEAQLEKSRLLSDRFSAERPKGSFSTLEIQRTEQGDSAMYLCASSLRSTEDEQFFGPGTRLTVL.

The CDR3 spells CASSQGRGEPGYTF. CDR3 nucleotide sequence: TGCGCCAGCAGCCAAGGTCGGGGAGAGCCAGGCTACACCTTC. The V call is TRBV4-3, the J call TRBJ1-2; D is undetermined. Trimming pared 1 base from V and 8 bases from J, leaving 14 bases between. The CDR3 totals 14 residues. From germline, CDR1 is LGHNA and CDR2 YSLEER.

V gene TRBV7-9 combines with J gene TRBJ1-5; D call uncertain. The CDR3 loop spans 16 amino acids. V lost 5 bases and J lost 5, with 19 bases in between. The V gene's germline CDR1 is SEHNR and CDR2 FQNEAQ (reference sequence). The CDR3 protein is CASSSGSRGFYQPQHF. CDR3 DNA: TGTGCCAGCAGCAGCGGATCACGGGGATTCTATCAGCCCCAGCATTTT.

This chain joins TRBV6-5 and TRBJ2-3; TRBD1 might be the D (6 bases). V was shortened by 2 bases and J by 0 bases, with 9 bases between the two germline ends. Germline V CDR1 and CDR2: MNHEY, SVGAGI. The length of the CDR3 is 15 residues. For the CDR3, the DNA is TGTGCCAGCAGTTACGGGGGCGGTAGCACAGATACGCAGTATTTT. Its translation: CASSYGGGSTDTQYF.

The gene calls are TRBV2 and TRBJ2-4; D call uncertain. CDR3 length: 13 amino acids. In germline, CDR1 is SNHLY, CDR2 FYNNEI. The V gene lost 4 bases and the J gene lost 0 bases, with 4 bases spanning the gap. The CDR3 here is CASSVLAKNIQYF. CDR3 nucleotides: TGTGCCAGCAGTGTACTAGCCAAAAACATTCAGTACTTC.

The CDR3 is CSVEEGLAEAFF. The DNA for the CDR3 is TGCAGCGTTGAAGAGGGACTAGCTGAAGCTTTCTTT. The chain joins TRBV29-1 to TRBJ1-1; weak D call: TRBD1 (5 bases). The V and J ends lost 0 bases and 6 bases respectively, with 8 bases between them. The CDR3 is 12 amino acids. Germline V gene lookup returns CDR1 SQVTM and CDR2 ANQGSEA.

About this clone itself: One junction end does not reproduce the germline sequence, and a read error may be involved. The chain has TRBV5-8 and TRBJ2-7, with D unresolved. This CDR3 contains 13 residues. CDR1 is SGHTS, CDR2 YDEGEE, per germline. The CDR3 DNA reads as TGTGCCAGCAGCTTGGGGTACAAGGCCGAGCTGTACTTC. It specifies CASSLGYKAELYF.

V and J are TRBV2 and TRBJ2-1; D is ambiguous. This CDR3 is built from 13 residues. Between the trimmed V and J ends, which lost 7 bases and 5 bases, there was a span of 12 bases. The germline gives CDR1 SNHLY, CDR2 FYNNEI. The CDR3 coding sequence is TGTGCCAGCAAGGTAGGACGGGACAATGAGCAGTTCTTC. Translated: CASKVGRDNEQFF.

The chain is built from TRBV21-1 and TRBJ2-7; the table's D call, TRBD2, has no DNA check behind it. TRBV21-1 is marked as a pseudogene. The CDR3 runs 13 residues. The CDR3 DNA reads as TGTGCCAGCAGCCCCCCTCACTTAGACGAGCAGTACTTC. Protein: CASSPPHLDEQYF.

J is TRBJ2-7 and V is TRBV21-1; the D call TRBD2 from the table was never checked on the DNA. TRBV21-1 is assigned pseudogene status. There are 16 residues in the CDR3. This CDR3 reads CASSKWRPREGDEQYF. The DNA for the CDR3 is TGTGCCAGCAGCAAGTGGCGGCCGAGGGAAGGTGACGAGCAGTACTTC.

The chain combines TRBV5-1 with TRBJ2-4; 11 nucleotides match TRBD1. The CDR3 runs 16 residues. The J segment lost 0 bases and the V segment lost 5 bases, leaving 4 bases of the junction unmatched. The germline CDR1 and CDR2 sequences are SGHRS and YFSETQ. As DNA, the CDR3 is TGCGCCAGCAGTTCGGACAGGGGGCGAGCCAAAAACATTCAGTACTTC. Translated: CASSSDRGRAKNIQYF.

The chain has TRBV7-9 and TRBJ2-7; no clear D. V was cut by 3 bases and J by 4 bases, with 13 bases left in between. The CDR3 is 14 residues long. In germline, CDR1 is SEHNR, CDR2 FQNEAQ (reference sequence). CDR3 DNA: TGTGCCAGCAGCTTTAACGATTGGGGTTACGAGCAGTACTTC. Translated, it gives CASSFNDWGYEQYF.